The 5 T cell receptor beta chains listed next were all sequenced from one sample in a study of cytomegalovirus exposure and HLA in healthy donors. This table comes from immunoSEQ multiplex PCR, and its TCRdb copy is limited to in-frame clones, with some not included. This table holds fewer than 200,000 clones, 85% to 90% found once. The sequenced sample consisted of PBMCs. These receptor sequences come from a woman aged 18-29 years in good health and CMV-seropositive.

This chain connects TRBV4-1 to TRBJ2-7; 7 bases are shared with TRBD1. Losses at the gene ends were 1 base for V and 3 bases for J; bases not matched to a gene: 6. This CDR3 spans 15 amino acids. Germline V gene data show CDR1 as MGHRA and CDR2 as YSYEKL. CDR3 sequence (DNA): TGCGCCAGCAGCCAAGTTCCGGGACAGAACTACGAGCAGTACTTC. It specifies CASSQVPGQNYEQYF.

The rearrangement uses TRBV30 and TRBJ2-1; possible D gene TRBD2, 6 bases. The germline V gene encodes CDR1 GTSNPN and CDR2 SVGIG (reference sequence). V gave up 3 bases and J gave up 2 bases, with 20 bases separating them. The CDR3 extends over 17 amino acids. Written as DNA, the CDR3 is TGTGCCTGGAGCTCAGGATTAGCGGATGGGGCCTACAATGAGCAGTTCTTC. This translates into CAWSSGLADGAYNEQFF.

The chain carries TRBV14 and TRBJ1-1; 11 nucleotides align to TRBD1. The CDR3 spans 14 residues. Germline assignment: CDR1 SGHDN and CDR2 FVKESK. J was trimmed by 11 bases and V by 0 bases; bases with no gene match: 5. The CDR3 DNA follows: TGTGCCAGCAGCCAAGATCAGGGACAGGGGGGTGCTTTCTTT. Its protein product is CASSQDQGQGGAFF.

This clone was found a few times. The rearrangement uses TRBV7-9 and TRBJ2-1; D uncertain. CDR3 length equals 12 residues. Germline assignment: CDR1 SEHNR and CDR2 FQNEAQ (reference sequence). V was cut by 4 bases and J by 5 bases, with 6 bases left in between. As DNA, the CDR3 is TGTGCCAGCAGCTCAGGTAACAATGAGCAGTTCTTC. Its translation is CASSSGNNEQFF.

This clone was observed a few times. Distinct nucleotide sequences in the sample also encode this CDR3. The chain couples TRBV5-1 to TRBJ2-5; D perhaps matches TRBD2 (6 bases). V lost 0 bases and J 2 bases, leaving 8 bases between the germline ends. Germline V gives CDR1 SGHRS, CDR2 YFSETQ. The CDR3 is made up of 14 amino acids. Here the CDR3 reads CASSLGGGQETQYF. The CDR3 DNA reads TGCGCCAGCAGCTTGGGTGGAGGGCAAGAGACCCAGTACTTC. The whole variable domain, filled in from reference TRBV5-1 and TRBJ2-5, reads KAGVTQTPRYLIKTRGQQVTLSCSPISGHRSVSWYQQTPGQGLQFLFEYFSETQRNKGNFPGRFSGRQFSNSRSEMNVSTLELGDSALYLCASSLGGGQETQYFGPGTRLLVL.